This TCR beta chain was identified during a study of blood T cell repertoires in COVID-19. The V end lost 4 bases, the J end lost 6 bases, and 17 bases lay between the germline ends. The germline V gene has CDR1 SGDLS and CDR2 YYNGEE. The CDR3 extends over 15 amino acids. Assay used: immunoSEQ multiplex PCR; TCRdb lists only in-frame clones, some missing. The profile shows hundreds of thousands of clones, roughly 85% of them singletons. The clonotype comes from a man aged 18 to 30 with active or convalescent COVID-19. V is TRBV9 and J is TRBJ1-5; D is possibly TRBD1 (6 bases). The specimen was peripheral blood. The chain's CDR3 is CASSTEGGVGQPQHF. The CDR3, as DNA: TGTGCCAGCAGCACTGAGGGGGGGGTTGGTCAGCCCCAGCATTTT.